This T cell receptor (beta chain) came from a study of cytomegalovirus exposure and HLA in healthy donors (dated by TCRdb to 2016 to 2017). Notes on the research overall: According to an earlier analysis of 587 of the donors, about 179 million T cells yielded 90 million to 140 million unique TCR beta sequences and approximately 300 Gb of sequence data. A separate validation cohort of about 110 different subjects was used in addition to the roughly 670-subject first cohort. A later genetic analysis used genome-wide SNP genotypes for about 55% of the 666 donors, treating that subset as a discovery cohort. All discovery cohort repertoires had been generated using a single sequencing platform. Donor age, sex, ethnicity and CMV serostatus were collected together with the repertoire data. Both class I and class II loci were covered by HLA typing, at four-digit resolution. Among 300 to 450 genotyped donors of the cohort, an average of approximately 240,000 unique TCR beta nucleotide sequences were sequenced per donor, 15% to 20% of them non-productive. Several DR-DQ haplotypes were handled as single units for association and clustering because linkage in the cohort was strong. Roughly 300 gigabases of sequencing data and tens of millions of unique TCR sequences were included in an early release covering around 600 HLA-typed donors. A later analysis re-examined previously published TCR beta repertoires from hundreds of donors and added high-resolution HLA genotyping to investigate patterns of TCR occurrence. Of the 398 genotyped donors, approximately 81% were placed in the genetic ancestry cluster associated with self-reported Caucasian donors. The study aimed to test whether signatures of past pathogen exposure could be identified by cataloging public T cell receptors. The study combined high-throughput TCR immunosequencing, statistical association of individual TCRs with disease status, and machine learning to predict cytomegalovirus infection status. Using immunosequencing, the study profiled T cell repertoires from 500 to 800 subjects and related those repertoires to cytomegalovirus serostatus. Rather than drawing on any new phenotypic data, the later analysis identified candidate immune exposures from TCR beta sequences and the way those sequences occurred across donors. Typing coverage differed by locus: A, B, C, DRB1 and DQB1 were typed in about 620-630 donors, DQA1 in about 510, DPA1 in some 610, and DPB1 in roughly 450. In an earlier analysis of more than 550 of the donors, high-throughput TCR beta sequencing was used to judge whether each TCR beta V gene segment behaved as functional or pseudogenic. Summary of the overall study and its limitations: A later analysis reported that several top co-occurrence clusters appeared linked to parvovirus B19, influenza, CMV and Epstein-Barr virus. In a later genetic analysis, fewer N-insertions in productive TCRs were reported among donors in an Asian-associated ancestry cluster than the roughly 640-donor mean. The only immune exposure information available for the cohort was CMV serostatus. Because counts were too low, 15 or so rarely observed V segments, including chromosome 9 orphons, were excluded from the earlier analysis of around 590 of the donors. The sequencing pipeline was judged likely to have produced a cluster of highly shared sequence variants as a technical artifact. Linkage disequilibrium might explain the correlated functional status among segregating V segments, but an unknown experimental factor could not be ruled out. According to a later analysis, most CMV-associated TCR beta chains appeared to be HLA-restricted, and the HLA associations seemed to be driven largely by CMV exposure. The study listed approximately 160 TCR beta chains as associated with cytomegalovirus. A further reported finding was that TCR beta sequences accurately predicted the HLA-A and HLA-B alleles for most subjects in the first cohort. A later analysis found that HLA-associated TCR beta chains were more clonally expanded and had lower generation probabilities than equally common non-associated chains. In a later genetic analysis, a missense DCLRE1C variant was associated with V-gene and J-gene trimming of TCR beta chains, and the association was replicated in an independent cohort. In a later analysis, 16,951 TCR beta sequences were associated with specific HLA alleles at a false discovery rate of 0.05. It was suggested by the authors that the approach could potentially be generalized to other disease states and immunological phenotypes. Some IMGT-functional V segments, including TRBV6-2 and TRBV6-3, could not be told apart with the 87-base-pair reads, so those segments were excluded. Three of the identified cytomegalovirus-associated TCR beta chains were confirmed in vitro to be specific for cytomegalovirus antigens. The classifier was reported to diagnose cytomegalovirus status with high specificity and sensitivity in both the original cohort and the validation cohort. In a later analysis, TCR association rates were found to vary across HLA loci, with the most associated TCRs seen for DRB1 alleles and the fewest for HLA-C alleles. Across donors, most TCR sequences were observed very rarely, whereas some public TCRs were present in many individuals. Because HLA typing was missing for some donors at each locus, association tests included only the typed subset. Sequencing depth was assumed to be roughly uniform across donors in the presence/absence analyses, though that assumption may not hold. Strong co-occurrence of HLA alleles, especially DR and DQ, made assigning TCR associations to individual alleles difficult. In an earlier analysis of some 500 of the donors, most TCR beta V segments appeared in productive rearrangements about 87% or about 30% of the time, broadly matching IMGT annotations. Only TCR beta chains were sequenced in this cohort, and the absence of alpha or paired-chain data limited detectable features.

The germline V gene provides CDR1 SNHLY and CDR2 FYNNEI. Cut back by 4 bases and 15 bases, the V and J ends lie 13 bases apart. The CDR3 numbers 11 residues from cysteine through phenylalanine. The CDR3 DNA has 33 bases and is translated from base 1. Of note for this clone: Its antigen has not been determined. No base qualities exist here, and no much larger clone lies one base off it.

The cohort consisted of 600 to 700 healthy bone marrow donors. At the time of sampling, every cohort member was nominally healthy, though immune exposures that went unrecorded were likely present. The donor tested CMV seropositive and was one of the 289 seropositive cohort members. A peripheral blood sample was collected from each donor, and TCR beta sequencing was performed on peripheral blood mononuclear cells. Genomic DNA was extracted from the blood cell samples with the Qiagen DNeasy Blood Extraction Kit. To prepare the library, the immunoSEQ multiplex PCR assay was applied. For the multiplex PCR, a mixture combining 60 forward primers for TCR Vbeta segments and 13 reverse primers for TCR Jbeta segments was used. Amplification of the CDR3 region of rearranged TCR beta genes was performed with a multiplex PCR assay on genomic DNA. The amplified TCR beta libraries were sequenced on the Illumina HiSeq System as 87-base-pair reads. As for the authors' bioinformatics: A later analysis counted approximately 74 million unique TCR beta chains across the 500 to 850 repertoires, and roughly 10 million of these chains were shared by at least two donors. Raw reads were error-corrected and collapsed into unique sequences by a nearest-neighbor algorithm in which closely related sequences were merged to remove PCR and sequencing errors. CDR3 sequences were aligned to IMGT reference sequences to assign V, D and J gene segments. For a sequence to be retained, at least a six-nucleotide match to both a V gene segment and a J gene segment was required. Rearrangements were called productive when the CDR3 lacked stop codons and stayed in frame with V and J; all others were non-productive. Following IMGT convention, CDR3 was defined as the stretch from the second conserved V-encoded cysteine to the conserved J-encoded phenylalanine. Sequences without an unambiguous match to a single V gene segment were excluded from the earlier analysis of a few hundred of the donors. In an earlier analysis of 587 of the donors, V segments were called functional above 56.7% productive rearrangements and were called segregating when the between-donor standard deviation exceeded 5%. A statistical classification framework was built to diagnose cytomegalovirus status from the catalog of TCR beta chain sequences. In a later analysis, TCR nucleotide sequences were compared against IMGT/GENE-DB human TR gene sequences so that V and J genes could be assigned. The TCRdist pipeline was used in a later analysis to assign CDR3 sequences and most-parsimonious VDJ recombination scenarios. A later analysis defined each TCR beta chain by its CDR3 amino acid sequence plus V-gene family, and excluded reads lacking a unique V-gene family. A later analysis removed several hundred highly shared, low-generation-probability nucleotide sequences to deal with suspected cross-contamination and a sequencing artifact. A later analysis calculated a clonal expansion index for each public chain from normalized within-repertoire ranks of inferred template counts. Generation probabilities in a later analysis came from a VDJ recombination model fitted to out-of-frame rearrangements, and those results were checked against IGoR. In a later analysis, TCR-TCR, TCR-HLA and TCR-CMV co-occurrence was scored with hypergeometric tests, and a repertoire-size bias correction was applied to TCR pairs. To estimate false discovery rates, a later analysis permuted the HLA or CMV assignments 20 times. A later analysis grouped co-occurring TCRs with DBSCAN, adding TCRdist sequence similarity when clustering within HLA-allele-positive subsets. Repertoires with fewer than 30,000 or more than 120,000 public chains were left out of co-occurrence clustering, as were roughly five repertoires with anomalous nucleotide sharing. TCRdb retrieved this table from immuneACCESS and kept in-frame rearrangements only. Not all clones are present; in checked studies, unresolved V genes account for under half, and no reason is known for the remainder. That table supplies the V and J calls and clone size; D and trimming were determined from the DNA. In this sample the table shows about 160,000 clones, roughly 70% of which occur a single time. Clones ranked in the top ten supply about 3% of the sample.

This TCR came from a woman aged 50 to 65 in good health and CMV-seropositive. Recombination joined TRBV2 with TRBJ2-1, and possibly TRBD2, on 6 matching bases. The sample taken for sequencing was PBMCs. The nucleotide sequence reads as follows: TGTGCCAGCAGTGTGGACTACCACGGGTTCTTC. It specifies CASSVDYHGFF.